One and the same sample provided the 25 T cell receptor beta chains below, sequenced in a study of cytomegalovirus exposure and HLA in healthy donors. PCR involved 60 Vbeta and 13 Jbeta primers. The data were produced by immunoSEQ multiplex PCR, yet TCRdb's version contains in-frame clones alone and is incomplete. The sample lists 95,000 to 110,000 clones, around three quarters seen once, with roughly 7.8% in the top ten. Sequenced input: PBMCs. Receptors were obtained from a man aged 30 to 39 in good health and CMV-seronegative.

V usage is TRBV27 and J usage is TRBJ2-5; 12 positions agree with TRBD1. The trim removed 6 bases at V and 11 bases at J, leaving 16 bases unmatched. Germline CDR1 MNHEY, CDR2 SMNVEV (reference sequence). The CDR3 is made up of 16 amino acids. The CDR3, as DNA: TGTGCCAGCAGCAAGGGACAGGGGGCCCCTTTGGGGGAGCAGTACTTC. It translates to CASSKGQGAPLGEQYF.

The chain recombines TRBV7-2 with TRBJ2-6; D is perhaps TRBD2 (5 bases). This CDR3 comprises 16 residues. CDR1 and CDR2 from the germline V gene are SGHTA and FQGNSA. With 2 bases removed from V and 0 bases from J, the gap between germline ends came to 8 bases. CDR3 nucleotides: TGTGCCAGCAGCTTACCGAGGGCCTCTGGGGCCAACGTCCTGACTTTC. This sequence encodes CASSLPRASGANVLTF. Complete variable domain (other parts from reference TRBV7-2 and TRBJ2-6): GAGVSQSPSNKVTEKGKDVELRCDPISGHTALYWYRQSLGQGLEFLIYFQGNSAPDKSGLPSDRFSAERTGGSVSTLTIQRTQQEDSAVYLCASSLPRASGANVLTFGAGSRLTVL.

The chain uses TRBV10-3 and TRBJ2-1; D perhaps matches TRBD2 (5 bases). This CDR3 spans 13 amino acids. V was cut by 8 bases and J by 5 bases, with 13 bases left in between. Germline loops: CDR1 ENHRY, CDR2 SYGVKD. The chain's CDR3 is CAIGRPGDNEQFF. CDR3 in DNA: TGTGCCATCGGCCGGCCCGGGGACAATGAGCAGTTCTTC.

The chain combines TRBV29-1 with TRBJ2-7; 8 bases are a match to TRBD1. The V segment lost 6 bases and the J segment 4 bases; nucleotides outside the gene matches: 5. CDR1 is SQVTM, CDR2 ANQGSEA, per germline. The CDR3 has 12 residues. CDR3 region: CSVGTGEYEQYF. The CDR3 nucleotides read TGCAGCGTCGGGACAGGAGAATACGAGCAGTACTTC.

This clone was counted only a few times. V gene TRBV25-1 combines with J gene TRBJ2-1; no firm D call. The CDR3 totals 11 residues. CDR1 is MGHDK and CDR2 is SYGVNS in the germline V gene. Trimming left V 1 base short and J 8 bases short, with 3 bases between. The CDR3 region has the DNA TGTGCCAGCAGTGAATCATATGAGCAGTTCTTC. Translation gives CASSESYEQFF.

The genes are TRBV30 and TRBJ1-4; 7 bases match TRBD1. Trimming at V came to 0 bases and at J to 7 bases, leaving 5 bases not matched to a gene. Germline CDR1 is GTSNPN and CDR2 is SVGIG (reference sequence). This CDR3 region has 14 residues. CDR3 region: CAWSVTGAGEKLFF. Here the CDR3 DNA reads TGTGCCTGGAGTGTAACAGGGGCGGGTGAAAAACTGTTTTTT.

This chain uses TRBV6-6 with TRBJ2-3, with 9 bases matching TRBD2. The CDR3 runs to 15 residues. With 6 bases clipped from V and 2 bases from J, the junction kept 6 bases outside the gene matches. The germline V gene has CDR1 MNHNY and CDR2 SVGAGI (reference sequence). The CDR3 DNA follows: TGTGCCAGCAGAAAGACTAGCGGAGCCACAGATACGCAGTATTTT. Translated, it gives CASRKTSGATDTQYF.

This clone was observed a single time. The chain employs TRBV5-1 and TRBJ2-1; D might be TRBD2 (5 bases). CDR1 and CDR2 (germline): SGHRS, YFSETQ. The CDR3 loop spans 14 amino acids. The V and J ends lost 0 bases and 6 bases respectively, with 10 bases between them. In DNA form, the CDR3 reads TGCGCCAGCAGCTTGGGGGAGCTACGCAATGAGCAGTTCTTC. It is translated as CASSLGELRNEQFF.

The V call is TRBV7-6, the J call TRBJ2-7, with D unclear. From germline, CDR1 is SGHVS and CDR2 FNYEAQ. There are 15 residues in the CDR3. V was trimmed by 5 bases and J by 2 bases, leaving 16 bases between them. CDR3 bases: TGTGCCAGCAGCCCTGAGCGCAGTAACACCTACGAGCAGTACTTC. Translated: CASSPERSNTYEQYF.

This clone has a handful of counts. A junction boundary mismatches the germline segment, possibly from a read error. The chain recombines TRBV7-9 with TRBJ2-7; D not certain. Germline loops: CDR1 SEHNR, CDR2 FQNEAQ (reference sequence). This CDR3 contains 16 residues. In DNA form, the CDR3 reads TGTTCCAGCAGTTTTTGCAAGCAGAAGGCGGCATACGAGCAGTACTTC. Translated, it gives CSSSFCKQKAAYEQYF. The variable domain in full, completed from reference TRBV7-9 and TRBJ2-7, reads DTGVSQNPRHKITKRGQNVTFRCDPISEHNRLYWYRQTLGQGPEFLTYFQNEAQLEKSRLLSDRFSAERPKGSFSTLEIQRTEQGDSAMYLCSSSFCKQKAAYEQYFGPGTRLTVT.

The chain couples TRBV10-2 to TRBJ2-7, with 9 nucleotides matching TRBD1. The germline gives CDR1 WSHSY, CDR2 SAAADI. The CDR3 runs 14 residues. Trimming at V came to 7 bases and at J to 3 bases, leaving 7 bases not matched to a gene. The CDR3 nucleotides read TGCGCCAGCATGGACAGGGGCGGGGGCTACGAGCAGTACTTC. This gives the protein CASMDRGGGYEQYF.

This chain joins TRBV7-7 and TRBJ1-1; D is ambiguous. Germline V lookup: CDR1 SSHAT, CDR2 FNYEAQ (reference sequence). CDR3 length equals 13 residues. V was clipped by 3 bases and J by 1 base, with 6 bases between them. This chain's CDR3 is CASSLAENTEAFF. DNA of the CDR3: TGTGCCAGCAGCTTGGCCGAGAACACTGAAGCTTTCTTT.

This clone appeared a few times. The CDR3 DNA sequence: TGCAGTGCTAGAATGTCGAGTGAAGCTTTCTTT. Translating it yields CSARMSSEAFF. This chain links TRBV20-1 with TRBJ1-1; D unresolved. Germline V CDR1 and CDR2: DFQATT, SNEGSKA (reference sequence). V dropped 2 bases and J dropped 7 bases, with 8 bases sitting between them. The CDR3 is 11 amino acids.

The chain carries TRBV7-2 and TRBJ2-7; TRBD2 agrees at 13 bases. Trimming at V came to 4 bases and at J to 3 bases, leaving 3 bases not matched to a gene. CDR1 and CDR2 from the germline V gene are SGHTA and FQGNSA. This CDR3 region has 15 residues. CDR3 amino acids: CASSSWTSGSYEQYF. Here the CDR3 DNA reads TGTGCCAGCAGCTCGTGGACTAGCGGGAGCTACGAGCAGTACTTC.

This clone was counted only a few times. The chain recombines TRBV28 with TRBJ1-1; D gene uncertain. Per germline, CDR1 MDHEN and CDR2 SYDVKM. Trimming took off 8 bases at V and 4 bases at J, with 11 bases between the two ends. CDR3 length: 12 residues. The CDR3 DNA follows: TGTGCCAGCGGAGACCGAACCACTGAAGCTTTCTTT. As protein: CASGDRTTEAFF.

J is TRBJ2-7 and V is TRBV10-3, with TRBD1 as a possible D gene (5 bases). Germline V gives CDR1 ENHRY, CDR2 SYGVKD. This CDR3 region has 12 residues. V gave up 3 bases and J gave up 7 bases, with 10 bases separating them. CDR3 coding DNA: TGTGCCATCAGTGAACGACAGACTGAGCAGTACTTC. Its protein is CAISERQTEQYF.

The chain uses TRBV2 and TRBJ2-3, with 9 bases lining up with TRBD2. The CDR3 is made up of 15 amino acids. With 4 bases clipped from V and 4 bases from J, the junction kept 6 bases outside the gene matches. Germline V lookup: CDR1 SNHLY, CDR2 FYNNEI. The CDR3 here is CASSGVAGAADTQYF. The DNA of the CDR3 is TGTGCCAGCAGTGGCGTAGCGGGAGCGGCAGATACGCAGTATTTT.

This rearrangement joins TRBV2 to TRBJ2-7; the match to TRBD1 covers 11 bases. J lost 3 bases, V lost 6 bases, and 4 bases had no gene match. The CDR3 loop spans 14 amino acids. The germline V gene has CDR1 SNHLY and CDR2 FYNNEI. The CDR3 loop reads CASSTGQGVYEQYF. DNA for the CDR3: TGTGCCAGCAGCACGGGACAGGGGGTCTACGAGCAGTACTTC.

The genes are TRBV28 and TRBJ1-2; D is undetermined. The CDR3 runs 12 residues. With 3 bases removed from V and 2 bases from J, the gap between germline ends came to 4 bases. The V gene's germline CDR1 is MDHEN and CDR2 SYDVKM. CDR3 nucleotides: TGTGCCAGCAGTTTTCCGAACTATGGCTACACCTTC. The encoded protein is CASSFPNYGYTF.

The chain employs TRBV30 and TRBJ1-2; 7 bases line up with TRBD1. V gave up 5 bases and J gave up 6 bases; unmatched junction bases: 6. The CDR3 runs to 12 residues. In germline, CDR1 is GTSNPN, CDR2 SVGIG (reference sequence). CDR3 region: CAWATGPDGYTF. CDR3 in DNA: TGTGCCTGGGCGACAGGGCCGGATGGCTACACCTTC.

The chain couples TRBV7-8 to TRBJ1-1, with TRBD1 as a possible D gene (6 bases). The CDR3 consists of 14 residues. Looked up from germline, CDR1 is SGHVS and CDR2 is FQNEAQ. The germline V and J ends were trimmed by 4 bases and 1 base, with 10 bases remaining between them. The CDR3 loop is CASSWAQGNTEAFF. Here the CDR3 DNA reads TGTGCCAGCAGCTGGGCACAGGGGAACACTGAAGCTTTCTTT.

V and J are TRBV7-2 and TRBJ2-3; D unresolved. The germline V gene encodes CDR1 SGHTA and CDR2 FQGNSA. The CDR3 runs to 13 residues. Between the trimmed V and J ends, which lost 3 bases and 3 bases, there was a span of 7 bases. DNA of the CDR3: TGTGCCAGCAGCTTTACCCGGACAGATACGCAGTATTTT. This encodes CASSFTRTDTQYF.

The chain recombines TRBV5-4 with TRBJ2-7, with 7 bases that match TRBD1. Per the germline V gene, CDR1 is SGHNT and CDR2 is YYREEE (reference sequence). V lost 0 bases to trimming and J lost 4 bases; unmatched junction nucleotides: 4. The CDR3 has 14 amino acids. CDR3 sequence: CASSLDRGRYEQYF. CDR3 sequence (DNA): TGTGCCAGCAGCTTGGACAGGGGAAGATACGAGCAGTACTTC.

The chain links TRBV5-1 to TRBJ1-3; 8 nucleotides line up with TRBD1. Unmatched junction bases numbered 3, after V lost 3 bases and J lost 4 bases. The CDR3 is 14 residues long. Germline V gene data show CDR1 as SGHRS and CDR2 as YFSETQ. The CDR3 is CASSSTGAGNTIYF. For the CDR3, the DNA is TGCGCCAGCAGCTCGACAGGGGCCGGAAACACCATATATTTT.

This CDR3 is CASSEGASGANVLTF. The CDR3 nucleotides are TGTGCCAGCAGTGAAGGGGCTTCTGGGGCCAACGTCCTGACTTTC. The rearrangement joins TRBV25-1 to TRBJ2-6; D perhaps matches TRBD1 (5 bases). CDR3 size: 15 residues. Germline CDR1 MGHDK, CDR2 SYGVNS. The V gene lost 2 bases and the J gene lost 1 base, with 6 bases spanning the gap.